The 17 T cell receptor beta chains below come from one sample, sequenced in a study of blood T cells in healthy people across ages. The authors ran a second PCR of about 7 to 11 cycles using a sample-barcoded 5' primer and a J-beta primer mix. TCRdb independently ran MiXCR on the 5' RACE reads; one entry per CDR3 protein. The data contain 1,800,000 or so distinct CDR3 sequences, about two fifths of them singletons. Sequencing was carried out using blood. These receptors all stem from a human donor in good health.

This clonotype was counted only a few times. The genes are TRBV7-9 and TRBJ2-6, with D possibly TRBD1 on 6 matching bases. With 4 bases removed from V and 0 bases from J, the gap between germline ends came to 16 bases. Looked up from germline, CDR1 is SEHNR and CDR2 is FQNEAQ (reference sequence). CDR3 size: 18 residues. The CDR3 DNA follows: TGTGCCAGCAGCTCCGTTGGGCAGGGGTACTCTGGGGCCAACGTCCTGACTTTC. This codes for CASSSVGQGYSGANVLTF. The variable domain in full, completed from reference TRBV7-9 and TRBJ2-6, reads DTGVSQNPRHKITKRGQNVTFRCDPISEHNRLYWYRQTLGQGPEFLTYFQNEAQLEKSRLLSDRFSAERPKGSFSTLEIQRTEQGDSAMYLCASSSVGQGYSGANVLTFGAGSRLTVL.

This rearrangement joins TRBV9 to TRBJ2-5; D possibly matches TRBD1 or TRBD2 (6 bases each). Looked up from germline, CDR1 is SGDLS and CDR2 is YYNGEE. The CDR3 consists of 14 residues. V lost 4 bases and J 4 bases, leaving 14 bases between the germline ends. This chain's CDR3 is CASSLSRGPETQYF. In nucleotides, the CDR3 is TGTGCCAGCAGCCTGAGCCGGGGGCCAGAGACCCAGTACTTC.

V is TRBV12-3 or TRBV12-4 and J is TRBJ2-1, with 9 bases identical to TRBD1. Trimming removed 7 bases from V and 8 bases from J; junction bases left unmatched: 6. This CDR3 is 13 amino acids long. The CDR3: CASTSRTGDEQFF. The CDR3 bases are TGTGCCAGCACCTCCCGGACAGGGGATGAGCAGTTCTTC.

The chain is built from TRBV21-1 and TRBJ2-1; TRBD1 is the table's D call, not checked against the DNA. The DNA matches TRBJ2-7 better at its end, which makes the J call doubtful. TRBV21-1 constitutes a pseudogene. This CDR3 spans 18 amino acids. CDR3 protein: CASSKDLTGAPSYNEQYF. The CDR3 nucleotides are TGTGCCAGCAGCAAAGATCTGACGGGGGCCCCGTCCTACAATGAGCAGTACTTC.

This clonotype was seen a few times. This chain links TRBV14 with TRBJ2-3; D is undetermined. The V end was cut by 1 base, the J end by 9 bases, with 11 bases between. The CDR3 is 13 amino acids. Germline V gives CDR1 SGHDN, CDR2 FVKESK. The CDR3, as DNA: TGTGCCAGCAGCCAAGGGAGCAGCCCGACGCAGTATTTT. This encodes CASSQGSSPTQYF.

This clonotype was counted many times. This chain joins TRBV5-1 and TRBJ2-7, with D unresolved. In germline, CDR1 is SGHRS, CDR2 YFSETQ. V was pared by 3 bases and J by 0 bases, with 10 bases between. The CDR3 consists of 14 residues. CDR3 region: CASSWTADSYEQYF. DNA of the CDR3: TGCGCCAGCAGCTGGACCGCGGACTCCTACGAGCAGTACTTC.

The V gene is TRBV5-6, the J gene TRBJ1-2; D unclear. The germline V gene encodes CDR1 SGHDT and CDR2 YYEEEE. CDR3 length: 12 amino acids. Trimming cost V 2 bases and J 5 bases, with 7 bases left between them. CDR3 sequence reads: CASSLPEYGYTF. Here the CDR3 DNA reads TGTGCCAGCAGCTTACCCGAATATGGCTACACCTTC.

This clonotype was seen more than once but under ten times. The rearrangement joins TRBV7-8 to TRBJ2-3; D uncertain. V dropped 1 base and J dropped 2 bases, with 7 bases sitting between them. Germline CDR1 and CDR2: SGHVS and FQNEAQ. This CDR3 has 14 amino acids. The CDR3 sequence is CASSLVTYTDTQYF. For the CDR3, the DNA is TGTGCCAGCAGCTTAGTTACCTACACAGATACGCAGTATTTT. Variable domain in full (rest from reference TRBV7-8 and TRBJ2-3): GAGVSQSPRYKVAKRGQDVALRCDPISGHVSLFWYQQALGQGPEFLTYFQNEAQLDKSGLPSDRFFAERPEGSVSTLKIQRTQQEDSAVYLCASSLVTYTDTQYFGPGTRLTVL.

This clonotype was detected a few times. The chain couples TRBV29-1 to TRBJ2-7, with 13 bases identical to TRBD2. The end of the DNA aligns better with TRBJ2-5, so the J call may be wrong. CDR3 length equals 14 residues. CDR1 SQVTM and CDR2 ANQGSEA come from the germline V gene. This chain's CDR3 is CSVYGLAGVETQYF. DNA of the CDR3: TGCAGCGTCTACGGACTAGCGGGGGTGGAGACCCAGTACTTC.

In regard to this clonotype: Because the CDR3 is missing its conserved closing phenylalanine or tryptophan, this is likely a read error. This chain joins TRBV12-3 or TRBV12-4 and TRBJ1-5; no clear D gene. With 3 bases removed from V and 1 base from J, the gap between germline ends came to 4 bases. This CDR3 has 13 amino acids. The chain's CDR3 is CASSFGSNQPQHV. CDR3 bases: TGTGCCAGCAGTTTTGGGAGCAATCAGCCCCAGCATGTT.

V is TRBV5-1 and J is TRBJ2-3; D possibly corresponds to TRBD1 (5 bases). In germline, CDR1 is SGHRS, CDR2 YFSETQ. The CDR3 loop spans 15 amino acids. Trimming removed 3 bases at V and 2 bases at J, with 13 bases between. For the CDR3, the DNA is TGCGCCAGCAGCTGGAGACAGCCAAACACAGATACGCAGTATTTT. It is translated as CASSWRQPNTDTQYF.

With regard to this clonotype: The conserved final phenylalanine or tryptophan is absent from the CDR3, which likely points to a read error. This sequence joins TRBV4-3 and TRBJ1-1, with D maybe TRBD1 (6 bases). V was shortened by 0 bases and J by 3 bases, with 14 bases between the two germline ends. This CDR3 comprises 16 residues. CDR1 is LGHNA and CDR2 is YSLEER in the germline V gene. DNA for the CDR3: TGCGCCAGCAGCCAAGATGTAGGGGGGGGATACACTGAAGCTTTCTTG. This encodes CASSQDVGGGYTEAFL.

For this clonotype: At one end, the junction sequence differs from germline, possibly due to a read error. The chain joins TRBV4-3 to TRBJ1-2; maybe TRBD1 (6 bases). Germline CDR1 reads LGHNA; CDR2 reads YSLEER. The CDR3 has 15 amino acids. The CDR3 loop reads CASAAGHRINYDYTF. The CDR3 DNA is TGCGCCAGCGCCGCGGGACACAGGATTAACTATGACTACACCTTC.

V usage is TRBV20-1 and J usage is TRBJ1-4, with D unresolved. Germline values: CDR1 DFQATT, CDR2 SNEGSKA (reference sequence). The V end lost 5 bases, the J end lost 4 bases, and 8 bases lay between the germline ends. This CDR3 region has 12 residues. The CDR3 DNA follows: TGCAGTGCTCGCCTCGGTAATGAAAAACTGTTTTTT. It yields the protein CSARLGNEKLFF.

On this clonotype: A clone one base away is much larger, so this may be a read error. The V gene is TRBV18, the J gene TRBJ1-2; 9 nucleotides match TRBD1. The V gene's germline CDR1 is KGHSH and CDR2 LQKENI. The CDR3 has 17 residues. The CDR3 sequence is CTSSPMGQGFSNYGYTF. The CDR3 coding sequence is TGTACCAGCTCACCAATGGGACAGGGCTTCTCAAACTATGGCTACACCTTC.

The rearrangement joins TRBV30 to TRBJ1-2; 10 nucleotides align to TRBD1. This CDR3 region has 14 residues. V lost 0 bases and J lost 8; bases outside the gene matches: 6. CDR1 and CDR2 (germline): GTSNPN, SVGIG (reference sequence). CDR3 region: CAWSVRGQGSGYTF. CDR3 in DNA: TGTGCCTGGAGTGTACGGGGACAGGGGAGCGGCTACACCTTC. Full variable domain (rest looked up from reference TRBV30 and TRBJ1-2): SQTIHQWPATLVQPVGSPLSLECTVEGTSNPNLYWYRQAAGRGLQLLFYSVGIGQISSEVPQNLSASRPQDRQFILSSKKLLLSDSGFYLCAWSVRGQGSGYTFGSGTRLTVV.

This clonotype was seen a handful of times. The chain uses TRBV7-9 and TRBJ2-5; 10 bases fit TRBD2. Unmatched junction bases numbered 8, after V lost 2 bases and J lost 5 bases. The CDR3 is 16 amino acids. Looked up from germline, CDR1 is SEHNR and CDR2 is FQNEAQ (reference sequence). The CDR3 nucleotides are TGTGCCAGCAGCTTAATCCTAGCGGGGGCGTTGGAGACCCAGTACTTC. Translation: CASSLILAGALETQYF.